The entry below describes one T cell receptor beta chain. The clone's antigen remains unknown. This clone may be a read error of a much larger clone one base away. This specimen comes from a study of blood T cells in healthy people across ages (dated by TCRdb to between 2014 and 2017). In terms of the full investigation: In model experiments, roughly one uniquely barcoded TCR beta cDNA molecule per two T cells was captured by template switching. Using deep sequencing normalized with unique cDNA molecular identifiers, the study measured how TCR beta repertoire diversity changes with age. The donors were split into four age groups: young (average roughly 15 years), middle-aged (more than 35), aged (more than 60) and long-lived (approximately 80). To avoid experimental bias, donors of different ages were spread randomly across the sequencing lanes. Two additional independent replicas of 1 million unique cDNA reads from the same blood draw were analyzed for two donors (one aged 18 to 30 and one aged 80 or older). Points the paper makes about the study in general: The long-lived group showed more naive CD4+ T cells, fewer expanded clones and increased TCR diversity than the aged group, suggesting age selection. Observed TCR beta diversity per million T cells fell roughly linearly with age, and a significant reduction was already apparent by age roughly 41. Observed TCR beta diversity correlated strongly with the percentage of naive T cells measured by flow cytometry. Total diversity estimates from one million sequenced T cells were considered lower bounds and underestimates. The CMV infection status of donors was not known, potentially confounding age-related changes in expanded clonotypes. Conclusive comparison of naive and antigen-experienced compartments was prevented by the profiling of bulk unsorted PBMCs.

Libraries came from 5' RACE. The instrument given in TCRdb is Illumina HiSeq 2500. A second PCR of roughly 7 to 12 cycles was performed with a sample-barcoded 5' primer and a J-beta primer mix. A template-switch 5' adaptor carrying 12 random nucleotides introduced a unique molecular identifier onto each TCR beta cDNA molecule. Each sample yielded at least 3 million CDR3-containing paired-end reads. All of the RNA was converted into first-strand cDNA using the Mint cDNA synthesis kit, with a TRBC-specific oligonucleotide serving as the primer. Following uracil-DNA glycosylase treatment, all cDNA underwent a first 18-cycle PCR with the universal primers M1SS and BC2_uni_R. Turning to the authors' computational methods: For normalization, 1 million high-quality reads, each with a distinct molecular identifier, were randomly selected from each sample. Reads sharing molecular identifiers were discarded rather than binned into consensus sequences. MiTCR, set to a Q25 quality threshold and the strictest error-elimination algorithm, was used for CDR3 identification, clonotype clustering and error correction. A nonparametric unseen species model with Euler transformation was used to estimate lower-bound total TCR beta diversity. Clones were called with MiXCR by TCRdb after fastp trimmed the public reads at Q25, and only in-frame beta chains were retained. Each CDR3 protein gets just one entry, which takes the most common genes and DNA from the rows behind it. What appears here as the V and J calls and clone size reflects TCRdb's work, not the paper's. The sample table records about 2 million distinct CDR3 sequences; about 49% of these occur just once. Roughly 2.1% of the sample comes from the top ten.

The approximately 39 donors, aged about 6 to 95 years, were systemically healthy Caucasian individuals from Russia. About 9.8 milliliters of peripheral blood were drawn from each donor into EDTA-treated Vacutainer tubes. Ficoll-Paque density-gradient centrifugation was used to isolate PBMCs, with at least 7 million per sample. Trizol reagent was used to extract total RNA from PBMCs, with at least 6 micrograms per sample. Naive CD45RAhigh/CD27high T cell percentages were measured by flow cytometry on a PBMC aliquot from every donor. The CDR3 sequence holds 15 residues, the cysteine and phenylalanine included. Left in the record is the CDR3 DNA by itself, 45 bases read in frame from the first base. The germline ends are 19 bases apart after V is trimmed by 8 bases and J by 3 bases. As encoded in the germline V gene, CDR1 is MDHEN while CDR2 is SYDVKM.

This sequence originates from a woman aged 40 to 50 in good health. The sequencing sample was made of blood. The V and J genes are TRBV28 and TRBJ1-1; perhaps TRBD1 is the D gene, with 5 bases matching. The CDR3 protein sequence reads: CASLKGDAWDTEAFF. The DNA is TGTGCCAGCCTGAAAGGGGACGCGTGGGACACTGAAGCTTTCTTT.